One T cell receptor beta chain is described in this entry. This entry comes from a study of OX40 agonist ivuxolimab in advanced cancers. About the research overall: Patients were dosed intravenously with ivuxolimab at 0.01 to 10 mg/kg every 2 weeks.

Repertoires were generated with immunoSEQ multiplex PCR, while TCRdb's copy carries only in-frame clones and drops some. The sample consists of tens of thousands of clones, roughly 90% of them appearing once. The sample here was CD4+ or CD8+ T cells sorted from blood, taken in a trial of the OX40 agonist ivuxolimab. The TCR sequence derives from an adult with an advanced solid tumor such as melanoma, head and neck, liver or kidney cancer.

The DNA for the CDR3 is TGTGCCAGCAGCTTAGGGAGGGTCGGGGAAAAACTGTTTTTT. This codes for CASSLGRVGEKLFF. The V gene is TRBV7-8, the J gene TRBJ1-4; D gene unclear. The CDR3 has 14 residues. Germline V lookup: CDR1 SGHVS, CDR2 FQNEAQ. Trimming stripped 1 base from V and 8 bases from J, with 11 bases between.